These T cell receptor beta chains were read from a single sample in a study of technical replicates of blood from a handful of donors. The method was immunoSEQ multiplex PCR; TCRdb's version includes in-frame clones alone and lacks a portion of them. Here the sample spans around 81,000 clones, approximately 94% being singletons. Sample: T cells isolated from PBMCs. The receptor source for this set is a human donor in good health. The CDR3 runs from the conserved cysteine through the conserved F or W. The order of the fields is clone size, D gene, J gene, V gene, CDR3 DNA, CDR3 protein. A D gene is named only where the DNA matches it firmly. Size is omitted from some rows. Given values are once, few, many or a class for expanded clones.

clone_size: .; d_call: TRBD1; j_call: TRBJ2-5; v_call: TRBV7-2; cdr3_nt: TGTGCCAGCAGCTTAGTTGGGACAGGGACAGAGACCCAGTACTTC; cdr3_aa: CASSLVGTGTETQYF
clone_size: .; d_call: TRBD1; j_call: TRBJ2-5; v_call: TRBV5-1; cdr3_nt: TGCGCCAGCAGCGGGGGGAGTCTACGGGACAGGGGAGGAGAGACCCAGTACTTC; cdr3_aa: CASSGGSLRDRGGETQYF
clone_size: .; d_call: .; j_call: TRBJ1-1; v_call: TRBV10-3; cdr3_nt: TGTGCCATCAGTGAGTCAGGCCAGGGCGGCACTGAAGCTTTCTTT; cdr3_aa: CAISESGQGGTEAFF
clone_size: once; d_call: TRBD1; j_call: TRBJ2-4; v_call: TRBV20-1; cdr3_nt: TGCAGCAGGGCCCAGGGGGAGATTCAGTACTTC; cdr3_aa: CSRAQGEIQYF
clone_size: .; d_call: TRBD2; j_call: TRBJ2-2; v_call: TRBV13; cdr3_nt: TGTGCCAGCAGCTTAGGTAGTCTAGCGGTTAACACCGGGGAGCTGTTTTTT; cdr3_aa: CASSLGSLAVNTGELFF
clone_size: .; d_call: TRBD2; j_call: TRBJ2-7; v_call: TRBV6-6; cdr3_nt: TGTGCCAGCAACAGTTTAGCGGGAGGCCCTTGGATATACTTC; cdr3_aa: CASNSLAGGPWIYF
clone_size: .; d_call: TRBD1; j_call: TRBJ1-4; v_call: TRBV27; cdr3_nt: TGTGCCAGCAGCGAACTAGGGACAGGGGTTGAAAAACTGTTTTTT; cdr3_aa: CASSELGTGVEKLFF
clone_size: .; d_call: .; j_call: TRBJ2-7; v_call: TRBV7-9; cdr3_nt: TGTGCCAGCAGCTCACACCTTGACACCAACTACGAGCAGTACTTC; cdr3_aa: CASSSHLDTNYEQYF
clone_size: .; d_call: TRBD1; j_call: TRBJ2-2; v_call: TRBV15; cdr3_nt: TGTGCCACCAGCAGAGACGGGACAGGGGCGTCTTCCGGGGAGCTGTTTTTT; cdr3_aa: CATSRDGTGASSGELFF
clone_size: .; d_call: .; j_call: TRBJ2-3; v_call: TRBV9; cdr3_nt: TGTGCCAGCAGCATAGGGGTTGGAGGCACAGATACGCAGTATTTT; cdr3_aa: CASSIGVGGTDTQYF
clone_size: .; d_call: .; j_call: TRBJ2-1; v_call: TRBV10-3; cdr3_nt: TGTGCCATCAGTGAGTCCAGGCCCAATGAGCAGTTCTTC; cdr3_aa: CAISESRPNEQFF
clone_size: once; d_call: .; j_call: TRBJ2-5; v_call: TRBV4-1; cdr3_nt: TGCGCCAGCAGCCAGAGGCTGGTGGCTGGAGAGACCCAGTACTTC; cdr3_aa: CASSQRLVAGETQYF
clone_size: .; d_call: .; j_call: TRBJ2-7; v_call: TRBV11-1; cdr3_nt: TGTGCCAGCAGCAGACAGACATACTCCTACGAGCAGTACTTC; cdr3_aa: CASSRQTYSYEQYF
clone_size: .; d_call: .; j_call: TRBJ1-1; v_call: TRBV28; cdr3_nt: TGTGCCAGCAGTAAGCAACAGGTTATAGAAGCTTTCTTT; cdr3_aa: CASSKQQVIEAFF
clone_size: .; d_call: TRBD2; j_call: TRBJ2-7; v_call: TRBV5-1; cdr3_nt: TGCGCCAGCAGCTATACGACTAGCAAGTCCTACGAGCAGTACTTC; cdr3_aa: CASSYTTSKSYEQYF
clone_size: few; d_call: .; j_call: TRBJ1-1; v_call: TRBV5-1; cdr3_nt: TGCGCCAGCAGCTTGCTAGGGGCGAACACTGAAGCTTTCTTT; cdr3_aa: CASSLLGANTEAFF
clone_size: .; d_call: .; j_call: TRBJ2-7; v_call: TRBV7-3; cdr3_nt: TGTGCCAGCAGCTTAACGTCATCCGCTAGCGAGCAGTACTTC; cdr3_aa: CASSLTSSASEQYF
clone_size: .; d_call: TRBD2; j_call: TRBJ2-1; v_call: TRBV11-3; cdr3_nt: TGTGCCAGCAGCTTCGGTACTAGCGGGAGGGCCGGTGAGCAGTTCTTC; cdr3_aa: CASSFGTSGRAGEQFF
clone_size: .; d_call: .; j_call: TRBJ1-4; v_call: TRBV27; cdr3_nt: TGTGCCAGCAGTTTGATAGCCCCCTTAGGGGCAACTAATGAAAAACTGTTTTTT; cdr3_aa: CASSLIAPLGATNEKLFF
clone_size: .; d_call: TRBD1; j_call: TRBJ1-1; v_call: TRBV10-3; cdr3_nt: TGTGCCATCAGATTCGGACAGGAGATTGACCTGAACACTGAAGCTTTCTTT; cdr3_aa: CAIRFGQEIDLNTEAFF
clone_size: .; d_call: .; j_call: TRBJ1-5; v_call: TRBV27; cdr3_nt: TGTGCCAGCAGTTTAGCGGGGGAGTGGCAGCCCCAGCATTTT; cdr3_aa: CASSLAGEWQPQHF
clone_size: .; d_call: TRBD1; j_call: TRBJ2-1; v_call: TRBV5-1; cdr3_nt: TGCGCCAGCAGCTCGGGACAGGGGAGAAATGAGCAGTTCTTC; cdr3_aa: CASSSGQGRNEQFF
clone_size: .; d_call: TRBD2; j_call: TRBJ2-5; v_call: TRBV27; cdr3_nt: TGTGCCAGCAGTGTCGGACTAGCGGAGCCCCAGTACTTC; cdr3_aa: CASSVGLAEPQYF
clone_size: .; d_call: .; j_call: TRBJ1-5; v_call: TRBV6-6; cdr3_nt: TGTGCCAGCAGTTACGAGGGGACATTTAATCAGCCCCAGCATTTT; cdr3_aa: CASSYEGTFNQPQHF
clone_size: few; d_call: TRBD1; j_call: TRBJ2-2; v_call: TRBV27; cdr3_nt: TGTGCCAGCAGTGGCAGGGGGCATAGGGGCGGGGAGCTGTTTTTT; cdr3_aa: CASSGRGHRGGELFF
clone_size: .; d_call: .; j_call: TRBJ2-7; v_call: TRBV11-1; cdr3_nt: TGTGCCAGCAATCCAGGCGAGCAGTACTTC; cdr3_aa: CASNPGEQYF
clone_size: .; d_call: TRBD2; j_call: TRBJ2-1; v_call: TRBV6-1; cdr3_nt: TGTGCCAGCAACTCGCGGACTAGCGGGAATTGGGAGCAGTTCTTC; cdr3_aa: CASNSRTSGNWEQFF
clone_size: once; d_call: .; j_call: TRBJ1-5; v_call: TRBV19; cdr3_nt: TGTGCCAGTAGTATAGACCAACAGCCCCAGCATTTT; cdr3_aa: CASSIDQQPQHF
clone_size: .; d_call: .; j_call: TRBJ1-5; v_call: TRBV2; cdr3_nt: TGTGCCAGCACTGGACAGTGGATAAAGCCCCAGCATTTT; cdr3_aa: CASTGQWIKPQHF
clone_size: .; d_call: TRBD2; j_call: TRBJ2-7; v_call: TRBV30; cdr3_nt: TGTGCCTGGTCTAGCGGGAATATGGTCTACGAGCAGTACTTC; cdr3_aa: CAWSSGNMVYEQYF
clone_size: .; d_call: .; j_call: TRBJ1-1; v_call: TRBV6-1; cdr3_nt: TGTGCCAGCAGTGACTATTTGAACACTGAAGCTTTCTTT; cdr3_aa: CASSDYLNTEAFF
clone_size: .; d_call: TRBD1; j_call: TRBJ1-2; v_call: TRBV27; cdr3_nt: TGTGCCAGCGGGACAGGGCTACCGCGGGGCTACACCTTC; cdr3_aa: CASGTGLPRGYTF
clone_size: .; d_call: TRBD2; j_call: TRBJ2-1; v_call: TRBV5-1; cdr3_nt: TGCGCCACGACAGTTATAGCGGGAACATCCTACAATGAGCAGTTCTTC; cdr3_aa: CATTVIAGTSYNEQFF
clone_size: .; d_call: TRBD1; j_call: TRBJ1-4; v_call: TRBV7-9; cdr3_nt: TGTGCCAGCAGCGGGGACAGGGAAAATGAAAAACTGTTTTTT; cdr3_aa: CASSGDRENEKLFF
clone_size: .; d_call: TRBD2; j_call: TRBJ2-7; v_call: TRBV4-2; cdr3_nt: TGTGCCAGCAGCCAAGATGGGGCTAGCGGACATTACGAGCAGTACTTC; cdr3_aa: CASSQDGASGHYEQYF
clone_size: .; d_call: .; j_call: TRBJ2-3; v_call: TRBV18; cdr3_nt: TGTGCCAGCTCACCGTCGGGTACGCAGTATTTT; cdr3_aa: CASSPSGTQYF
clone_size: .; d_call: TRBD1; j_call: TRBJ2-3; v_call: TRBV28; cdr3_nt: TGTGCCAGCAGTTTTCGGGACAGGGCTGCAGATACGCAGTATTTT; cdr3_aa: CASSFRDRAADTQYF
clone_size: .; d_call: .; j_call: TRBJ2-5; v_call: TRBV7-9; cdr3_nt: TGTGCCAGCTTATTCCAAGAGACCCAGTACTTC; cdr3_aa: CASLFQETQYF
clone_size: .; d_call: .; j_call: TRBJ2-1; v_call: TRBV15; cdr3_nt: TGTGCCACCAGCAGAGTAGCCGAGACGGCCTACAATGAGCAGTTCTTC; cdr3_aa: CATSRVAETAYNEQFF
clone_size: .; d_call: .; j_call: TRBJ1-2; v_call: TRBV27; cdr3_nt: TGTGCCAGCAGTTCTGGGGGCATCTTCTATGGCTACACCTTC; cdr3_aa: CASSSGGIFYGYTF
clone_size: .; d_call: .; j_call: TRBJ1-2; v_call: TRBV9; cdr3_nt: TGTGCCAGCAGTGCTCCTTCGCTAGGCTACACCTTC; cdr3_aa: CASSAPSLGYTF
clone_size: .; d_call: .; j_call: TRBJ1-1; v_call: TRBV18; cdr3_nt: TGTGCCAGCTCACCCCAGGTGGTTAGGAACACTGAAGCTTTCTTT; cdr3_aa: CASSPQVVRNTEAFF
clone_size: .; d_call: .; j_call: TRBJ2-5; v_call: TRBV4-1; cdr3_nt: TGCGCCAGCAGCCCACTAGTACGGGAGACCCAGTACTTC; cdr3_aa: CASSPLVRETQYF
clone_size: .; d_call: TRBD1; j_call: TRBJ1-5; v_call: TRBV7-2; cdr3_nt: TGTGCCAGCACCGAAACAGGGGGTAGCAATCAGCCCCAGCATTTT; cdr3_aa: CASTETGGSNQPQHF
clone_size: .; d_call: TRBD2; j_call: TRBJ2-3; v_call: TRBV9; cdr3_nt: TGTGCCAGCAGCGTAGAGGCGGGGGGACTCACAGATACGCAGTATTTT; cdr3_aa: CASSVEAGGLTDTQYF
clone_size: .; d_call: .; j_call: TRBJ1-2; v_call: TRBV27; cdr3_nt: TGTGCCAGCAGTTTGGGGGGGCTAAGGGGCTACACCTTC; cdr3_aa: CASSLGGLRGYTF
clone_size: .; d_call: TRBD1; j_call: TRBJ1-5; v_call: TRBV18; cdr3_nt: TGTGCCAGCTCACCCGATGGACAGGCTTATCAGCCCCAGCATTTT; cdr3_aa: CASSPDGQAYQPQHF
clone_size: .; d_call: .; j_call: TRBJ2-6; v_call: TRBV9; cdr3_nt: TGTGCCAGCAGCCTGACCCAGGAGGTTAGGGCCAACGTCCTGACTTTC; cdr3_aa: CASSLTQEVRANVLTF
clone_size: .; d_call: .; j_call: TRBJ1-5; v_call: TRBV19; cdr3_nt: TGTGCCAGCCAAAGACAGGGCAATCAGCCCCAGCATTTT; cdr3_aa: CASQRQGNQPQHF
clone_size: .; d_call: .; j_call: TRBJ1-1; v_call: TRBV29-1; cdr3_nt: TGCAGCGCCTCCGAGGGGAACACTGAAGCTTTCTTT; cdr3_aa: CSASEGNTEAFF
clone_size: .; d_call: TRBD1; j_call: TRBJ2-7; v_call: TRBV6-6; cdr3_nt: TGTGCCAGCAGCTATTGGACAGGCTACGAGCAGTACTTC; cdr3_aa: CASSYWTGYEQYF